These 7 T cell receptor beta chains share one sample of origin, sequenced in a study of T cell repertoires in cytomegalovirus infection (dated by TCRdb to the late 2010s). Data came from an Illumina HiSeq 1500. In TCRdb, the public reads were trimmed at Q25 with fastp and aligned with MiXCR, with productive beta chains retained. Merged by CDR3 protein, the rows form single entries marked with the most common genes and DNA. The sample table records roughly 730,000 distinct CDR3 sequences; 30% to 35% of these occur just once. The ten largest clones capture about 20% of the sample. What the treatment or condition label conveys for this sample: in vitro stimulation with specific CMV peptide epitopes to enrich CMV-specific T cells. Antigens of these TCRs are unknown. Sequencing was performed on cultured PBMCs, taken from culture after CMV antigen stimulation. These receptors were taken from a human donor in good health (CMV status not recorded). Some clones in this sample may be carry-over from other donors' samples.

The chain couples TRBV23-1 to TRBJ2-7; no definite D call. TRBV23-1 is flagged as an ORF with uncertain function. V lost 3 bases and J lost 2, with 14 bases in between. This CDR3 contains 15 residues. In nucleotides, the CDR3 is TGCGCCAGCAGTCACCCACTTCCCGGACCCTACGAGCAGTACTTC. This sequence encodes CASSHPLPGPYEQYF.

This clonotype has ten or more counts. The rearrangement uses TRBV12-3 or TRBV12-4 and TRBJ1-2, with a weak D call TRBD1 (5 bases). The CDR3 consists of 12 residues. The V and J ends lost 4 bases and 3 bases respectively, with 6 bases between them. This CDR3 reads CASSSGYYGYTF. Written as DNA, the CDR3 is TGTGCCAGCAGTTCAGGGTACTATGGCTACACCTTC.

This chain links TRBV10-3 with TRBJ2-1; D tentatively reads TRBD1 or TRBD2 (6 bases each). Germline V gene data show CDR1 as ENHRY and CDR2 as SYGVKD. This CDR3 has 15 residues. V was shortened by 6 bases and J by 3 bases, with 15 bases between the two germline ends. CDR3 loop: CAISASGARYNEQFF. The CDR3 bases are TGTGCCATCAGCGCTTCGGGGGCCCGCTACAATGAGCAGTTCTTC.

The table lists this clonotype with a few counts. J is TRBJ1-3 and V is TRBV4-1; D remains unclear. This CDR3 comprises 15 residues. The V gene lost 3 bases and the J gene lost 2 bases, with 11 bases spanning the gap. CDR1 is MGHRA, CDR2 YSYEKL, per germline. This chain's CDR3 is CASSQEDGTGNTIYF. The CDR3 coding sequence is TGCGCCAGCAGCCAGGAAGACGGGACTGGAAACACCATATATTTT.

This clonotype showed up just a few times. V usage is TRBV4-1 and J usage is TRBJ2-7, with a possible D match to TRBD1 (6 bases). The germline gives CDR1 MGHRA, CDR2 YSYEKL. The V end lost 6 bases, the J end lost 1 base, and 16 bases lay between the germline ends. The length of the CDR3 is 15 residues. This CDR3 is CASRRSQGRSYEQYF. In DNA form, the CDR3 reads TGCGCCAGCAGGCGGAGTCAGGGGAGATCCTACGAGCAGTACTTC.

The chain links TRBV7-2 to TRBJ2-7; D is perhaps TRBD2 (6 bases). This CDR3 region has 13 residues. Germline-derived CDR1 and CDR2 are SGHTA and FQGNSA. Trimming took 5 bases from V and 5 from J, leaving 13 bases between them. CDR3 DNA: TGTGCCAGCAGCGGCCGGGACTCACACGAGCAGTACTTC. Translated: CASSGRDSHEQYF. Combining the CDR3 with reference TRBV7-2 and TRBJ2-7 gives the whole variable domain GAGVSQSPSNKVTEKGKDVELRCDPISGHTALYWYRQSLGQGLEFLIYFQGNSAPDKSGLPSDRFSAERTGGSVSTLTIQRTQQEDSAVYLCASSGRDSHEQYFGPGTRLTVT.

This clonotype came up a few times. The gene calls are TRBV25-1 and TRBJ2-3, with D possibly being TRBD1 (6 bases). Per germline, CDR1 MGHDK and CDR2 SYGVNS. Trimming removed 1 base from V and 6 bases from J, with 11 bases in between. The CDR3 runs 14 residues. CDR3 in DNA: TGTGCCAGCAGTGAATCTTTTAGGGGGGATACGCAGTATTTT. The encoded protein is CASSESFRGDTQYF.